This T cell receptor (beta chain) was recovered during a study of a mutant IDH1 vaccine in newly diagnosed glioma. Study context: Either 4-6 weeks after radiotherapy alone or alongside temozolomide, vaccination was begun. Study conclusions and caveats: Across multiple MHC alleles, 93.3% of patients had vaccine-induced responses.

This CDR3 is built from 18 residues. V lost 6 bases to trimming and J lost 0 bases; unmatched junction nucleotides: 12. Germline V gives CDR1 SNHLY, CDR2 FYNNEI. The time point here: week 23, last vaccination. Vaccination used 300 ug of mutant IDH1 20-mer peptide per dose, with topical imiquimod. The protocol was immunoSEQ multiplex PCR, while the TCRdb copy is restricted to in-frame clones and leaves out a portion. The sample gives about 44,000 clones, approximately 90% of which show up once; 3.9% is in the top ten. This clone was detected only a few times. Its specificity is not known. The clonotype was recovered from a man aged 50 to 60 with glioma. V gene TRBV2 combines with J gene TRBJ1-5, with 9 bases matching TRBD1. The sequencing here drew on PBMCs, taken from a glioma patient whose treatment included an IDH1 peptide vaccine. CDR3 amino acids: CASSPPPWTGDSNQPQHF. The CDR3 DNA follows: TGTGCCAGCAGCCCTCCCCCGTGGACAGGGGATAGCAATCAGCCCCAGCATTTT.